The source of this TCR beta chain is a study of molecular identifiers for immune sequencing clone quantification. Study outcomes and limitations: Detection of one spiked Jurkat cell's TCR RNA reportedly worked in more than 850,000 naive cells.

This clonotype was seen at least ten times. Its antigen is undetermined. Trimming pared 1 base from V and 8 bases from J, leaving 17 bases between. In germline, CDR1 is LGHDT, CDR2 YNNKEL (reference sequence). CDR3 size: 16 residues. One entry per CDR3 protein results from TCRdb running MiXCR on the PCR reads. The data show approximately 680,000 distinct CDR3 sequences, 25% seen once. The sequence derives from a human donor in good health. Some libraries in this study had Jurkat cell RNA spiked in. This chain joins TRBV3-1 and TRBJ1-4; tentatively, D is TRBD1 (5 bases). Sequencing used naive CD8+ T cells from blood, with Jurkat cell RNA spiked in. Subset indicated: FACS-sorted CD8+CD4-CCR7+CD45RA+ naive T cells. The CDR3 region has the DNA TGTGCCAGCAGCCAAGGTCCAGGGTCTACGATCGAAAAACTGTTTTTT. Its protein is CASSQGPGSTIEKLFF.